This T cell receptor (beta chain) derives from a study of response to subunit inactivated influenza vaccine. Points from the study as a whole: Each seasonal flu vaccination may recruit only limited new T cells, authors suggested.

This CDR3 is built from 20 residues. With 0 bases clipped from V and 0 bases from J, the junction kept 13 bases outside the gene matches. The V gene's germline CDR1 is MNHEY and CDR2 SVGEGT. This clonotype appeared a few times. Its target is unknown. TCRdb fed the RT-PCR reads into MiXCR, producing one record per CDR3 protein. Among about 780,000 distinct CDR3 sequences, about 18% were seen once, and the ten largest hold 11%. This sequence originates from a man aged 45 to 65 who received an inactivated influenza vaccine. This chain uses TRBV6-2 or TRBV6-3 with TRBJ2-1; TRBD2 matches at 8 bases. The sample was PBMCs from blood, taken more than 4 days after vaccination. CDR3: CASSYSMLAGIESSYNEQFF. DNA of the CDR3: TGTGCCAGCAGTTACTCGATGTTAGCGGGGATAGAGTCCTCCTACAATGAGCAGTTCTTC.